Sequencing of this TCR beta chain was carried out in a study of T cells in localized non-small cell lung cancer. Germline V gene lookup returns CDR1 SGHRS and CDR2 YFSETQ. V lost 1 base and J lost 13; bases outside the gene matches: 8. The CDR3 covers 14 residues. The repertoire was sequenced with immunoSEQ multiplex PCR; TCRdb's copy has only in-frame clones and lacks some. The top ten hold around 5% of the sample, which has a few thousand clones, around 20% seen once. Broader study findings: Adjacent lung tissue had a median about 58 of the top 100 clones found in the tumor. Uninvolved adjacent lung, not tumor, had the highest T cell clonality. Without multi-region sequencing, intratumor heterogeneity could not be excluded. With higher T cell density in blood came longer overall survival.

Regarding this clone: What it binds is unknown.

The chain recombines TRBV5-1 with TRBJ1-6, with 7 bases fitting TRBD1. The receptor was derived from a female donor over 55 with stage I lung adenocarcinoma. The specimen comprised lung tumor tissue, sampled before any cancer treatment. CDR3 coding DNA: TGCGCCAGCAGCTTGACAGGGGTTGATGAGCCCCTCCACTTT. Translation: CASSLTGVDEPLHF.